This TCR beta chain comes out of a study of blood T cell repertoires in COVID-19. Overall study context: The United States, Italy and Spain provided the acute and convalescent COVID-19 samples. PBMCs, B-cell-depleted T cells, or T cells were the source of the cDNA or gDNA that made up the material.

Authors' methods: Amplification of reference gene primers provided the estimated nucleated cell counts. Clones were read by immunoSEQ multiplex PCR, and TCRdb kept only the in-frame ones, dropping some. D and trimming come from the DNA, and the V and J calls and clone size come from that table. The table has around 26,000 clones, more than 70% seen once. This CDR3 contains 12 residues. With 0 bases removed from V and 3 bases from J, the gap between germline ends came to 4 bases. Germline V gene sequence: CDR1 SGHRS, CDR2 YFSETQ. This clonotype was sampled from a human donor in a cohort sampled during active COVID-19. The sequenced sample consisted of peripheral blood. This chain connects TRBV5-1 to TRBJ2-7; D gene ambiguous. For the CDR3, the DNA is TGCGCCAGCAGCTTGGAACACTACGAGCAGTACTTC. It codes for CASSLEHYEQYF.